This T cell receptor beta chain is from a study of patients and donors after allogeneic stem cell transplantation. TCRdb re-analysed the RT-PCR reads in MiXCR, keeping a single row per CDR3 protein. Of roughly 960,000 distinct CDR3 sequences in the sample, more than 15% were seen once. The CDR3 contains 16 residues. The germline V gene encodes CDR1 SGHTA and CDR2 FQGNSA. The ends were cut back, 7 bases at V and 4 bases at J, with 23 bases in the middle. Sequenced input: blood, either unsorted or a sorted T cell fraction (not recorded which). The receptor comes from a human donor who was either an allogeneic HSCT recipient or a stem cell or donor lymphocyte infusion donor (not recorded which). It is not recorded whose cells these are; they may come from a transplant donor. The J gene is TRBJ2-7, the V gene TRBV7-2; D is perhaps TRBD1 (6 bases). As DNA, the CDR3 is TGTGCCAGCACCGAGCAGGGGTCCATTGGGACATACGAGCAGTACTTC. It specifies CASTEQGSIGTYEQYF.